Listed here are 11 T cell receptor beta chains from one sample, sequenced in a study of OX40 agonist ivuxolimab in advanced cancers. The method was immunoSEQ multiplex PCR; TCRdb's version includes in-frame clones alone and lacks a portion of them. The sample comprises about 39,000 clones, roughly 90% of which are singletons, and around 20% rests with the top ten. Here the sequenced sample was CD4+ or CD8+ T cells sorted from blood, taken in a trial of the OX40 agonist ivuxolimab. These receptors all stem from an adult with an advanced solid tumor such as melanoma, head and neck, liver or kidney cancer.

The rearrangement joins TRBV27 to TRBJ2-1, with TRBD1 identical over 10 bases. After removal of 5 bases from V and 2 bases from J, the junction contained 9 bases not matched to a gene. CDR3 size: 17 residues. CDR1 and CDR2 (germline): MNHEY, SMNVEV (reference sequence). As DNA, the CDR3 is TGTGCCAGCAGTAGGCCTTGGGACAGGGGAACCTACAATGAGCAGTTCTTC. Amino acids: CASSRPWDRGTYNEQFF.

CDR3: CASSVGLAYYNEQFF. Written as DNA, the CDR3 is TGTGCCAGCAGCGTAGGACTGGCCTACTACAATGAGCAGTTCTTC. The chain joins TRBV9 to TRBJ2-1; D is unclear. Germline V lookup: CDR1 SGDLS, CDR2 YYNGEE. This CDR3 has 15 amino acids. V lost 0 bases and J 3 bases, leaving 10 bases between the germline ends.

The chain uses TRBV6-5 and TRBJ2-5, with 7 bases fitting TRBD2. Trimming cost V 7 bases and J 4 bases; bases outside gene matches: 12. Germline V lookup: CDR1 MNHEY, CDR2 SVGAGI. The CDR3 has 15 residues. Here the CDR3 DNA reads TGTGCCAGCACTTTAATTGGCGGGAGCTTAGAGACCCAGTACTTC. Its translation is CASTLIGGSLETQYF.

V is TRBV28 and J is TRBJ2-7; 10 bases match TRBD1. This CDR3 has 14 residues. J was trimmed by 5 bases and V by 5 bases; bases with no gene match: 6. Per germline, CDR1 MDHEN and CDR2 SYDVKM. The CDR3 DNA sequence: TGTGCCAGCAGTACCGGGACAGGGGTGAACGAGCAGTACTTC. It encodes CASSTGTGVNEQYF.

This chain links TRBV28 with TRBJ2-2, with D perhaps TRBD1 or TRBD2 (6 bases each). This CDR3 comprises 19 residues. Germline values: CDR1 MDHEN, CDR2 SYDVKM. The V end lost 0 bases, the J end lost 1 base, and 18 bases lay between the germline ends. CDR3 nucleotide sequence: TGTGCCAGCAGTTTATGGAGGCTGAGGGGGGCCCAGAACACCGGGGAGCTGTTTTTT. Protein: CASSLWRLRGAQNTGELFF. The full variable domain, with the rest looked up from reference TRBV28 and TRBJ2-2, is DVKVTQSSRYLVKRTGEKVFLECVQDMDHENMFWYRQDPGLGLRLIYFSYDVKMKEKGDIPEGYSVSREKKERFSLILESASTNQTSMYLCASSLWRLRGAQNTGELFFGEGSRLTVL.

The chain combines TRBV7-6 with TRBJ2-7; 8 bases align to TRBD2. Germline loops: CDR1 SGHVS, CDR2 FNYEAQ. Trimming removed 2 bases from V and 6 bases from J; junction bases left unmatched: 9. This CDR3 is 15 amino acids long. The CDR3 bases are TGTGCCAGCAGCTTAAGCTGGGGACTAGAGGGCGAGCAGTACTTC. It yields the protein CASSLSWGLEGEQYF.

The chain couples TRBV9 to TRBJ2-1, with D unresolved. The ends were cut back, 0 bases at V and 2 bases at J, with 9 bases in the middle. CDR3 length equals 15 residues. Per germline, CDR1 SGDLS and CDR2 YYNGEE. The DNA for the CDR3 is TGTGCCAGCAGCGTAGCTACCCCAACCTACAATGAGCAGTTCTTC. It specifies CASSVATPTYNEQFF.

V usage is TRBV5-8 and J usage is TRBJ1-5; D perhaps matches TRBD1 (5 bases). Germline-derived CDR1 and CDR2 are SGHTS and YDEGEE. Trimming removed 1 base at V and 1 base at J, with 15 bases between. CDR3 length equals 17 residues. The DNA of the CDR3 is TGTGCCAGCAGCTTGACAGGAAGTTGGTTAAGCAATCAGCCCCAGCATTTT. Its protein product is CASSLTGSWLSNQPQHF.

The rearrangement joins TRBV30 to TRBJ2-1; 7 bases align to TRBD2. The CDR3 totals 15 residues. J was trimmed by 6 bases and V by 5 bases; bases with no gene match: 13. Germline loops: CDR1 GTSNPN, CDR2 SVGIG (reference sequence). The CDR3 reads CAWGQRAGVSNEQFF. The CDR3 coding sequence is TGTGCCTGGGGTCAACGGGCGGGAGTAAGCAATGAGCAGTTCTTC.

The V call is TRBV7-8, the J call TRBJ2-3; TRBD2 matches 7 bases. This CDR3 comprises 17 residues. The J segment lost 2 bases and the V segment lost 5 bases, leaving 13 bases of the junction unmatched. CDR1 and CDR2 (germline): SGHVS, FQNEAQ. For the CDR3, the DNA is TGTGCCAGCAGCCTACCGCTCAGCGGGGAAATCACAGATACGCAGTATTTT. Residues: CASSLPLSGEITDTQYF.

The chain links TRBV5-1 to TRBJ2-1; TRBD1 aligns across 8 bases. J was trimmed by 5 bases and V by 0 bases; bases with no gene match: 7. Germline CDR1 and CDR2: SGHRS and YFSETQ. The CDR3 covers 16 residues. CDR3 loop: CASSLGWTGSHNEQFF. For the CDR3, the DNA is TGCGCCAGCAGCTTGGGGTGGACAGGGAGCCACAATGAGCAGTTCTTC.